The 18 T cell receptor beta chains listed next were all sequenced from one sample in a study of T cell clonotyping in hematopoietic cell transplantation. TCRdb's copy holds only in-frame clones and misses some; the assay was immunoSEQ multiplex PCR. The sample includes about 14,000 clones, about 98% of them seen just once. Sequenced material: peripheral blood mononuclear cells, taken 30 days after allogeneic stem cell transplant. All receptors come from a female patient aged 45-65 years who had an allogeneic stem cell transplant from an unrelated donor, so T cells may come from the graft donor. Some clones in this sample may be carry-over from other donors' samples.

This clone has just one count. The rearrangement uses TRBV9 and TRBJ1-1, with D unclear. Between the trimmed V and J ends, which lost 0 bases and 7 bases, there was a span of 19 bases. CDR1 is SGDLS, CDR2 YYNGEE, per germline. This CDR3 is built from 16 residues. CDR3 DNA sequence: TGTGCCAGCAGCGTAGATAACAACCCCTCGAAGGGTGAAGCTTTCTTT. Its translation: CASSVDNNPSKGEAFF.

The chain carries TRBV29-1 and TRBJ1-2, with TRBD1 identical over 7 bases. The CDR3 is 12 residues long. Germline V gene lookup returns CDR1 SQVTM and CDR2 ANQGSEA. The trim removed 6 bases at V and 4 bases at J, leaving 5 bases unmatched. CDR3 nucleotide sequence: TGCAGCGTACGGACAGGATCCTATGGCTACACCTTC. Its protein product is CSVRTGSYGYTF.

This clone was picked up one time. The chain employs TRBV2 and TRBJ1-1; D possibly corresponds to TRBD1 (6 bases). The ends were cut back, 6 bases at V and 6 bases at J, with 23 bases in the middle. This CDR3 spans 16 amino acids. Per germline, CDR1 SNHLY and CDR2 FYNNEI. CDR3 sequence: CASRQETGPLGAEAFF. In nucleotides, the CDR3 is TGTGCCAGCAGGCAGGAGACAGGACCCCTGGGAGCTGAAGCTTTCTTT.

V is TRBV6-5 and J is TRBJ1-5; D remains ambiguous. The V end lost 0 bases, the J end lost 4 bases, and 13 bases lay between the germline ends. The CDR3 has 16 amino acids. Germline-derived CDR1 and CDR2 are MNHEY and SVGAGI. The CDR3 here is CASSYSRTTVNQPQHF. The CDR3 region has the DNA TGTGCCAGCAGTTACTCTCGGACGACGGTAAATCAGCCCCAGCATTTT.

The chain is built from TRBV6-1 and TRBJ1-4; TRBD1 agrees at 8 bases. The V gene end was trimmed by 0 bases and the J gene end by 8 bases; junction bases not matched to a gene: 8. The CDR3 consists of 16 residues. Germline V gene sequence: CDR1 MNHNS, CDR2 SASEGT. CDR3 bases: TGTGCCAGCAGTGAAGCAACGGGACAGGCCGGAGAAAAACTGTTTTTT. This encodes CASSEATGQAGEKLFF.

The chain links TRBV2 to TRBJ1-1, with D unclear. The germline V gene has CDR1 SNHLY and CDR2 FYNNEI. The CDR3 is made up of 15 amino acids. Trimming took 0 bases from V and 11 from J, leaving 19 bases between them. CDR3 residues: CASSEAPLKGPQAFF. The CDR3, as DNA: TGTGCCAGCAGTGAAGCGCCCCTAAAGGGCCCACAGGCTTTCTTT. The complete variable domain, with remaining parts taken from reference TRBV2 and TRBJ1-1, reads EPEVTQTPSHQVTQMGQEVILRCVPISNHLYFYWYRQILGQKVEFLVSFYNNEISEKSEIFDDQFSVERPDGSNFTLKIRSTKLEDSAMYFCASSEAPLKGPQAFFGQGTRLTVV.

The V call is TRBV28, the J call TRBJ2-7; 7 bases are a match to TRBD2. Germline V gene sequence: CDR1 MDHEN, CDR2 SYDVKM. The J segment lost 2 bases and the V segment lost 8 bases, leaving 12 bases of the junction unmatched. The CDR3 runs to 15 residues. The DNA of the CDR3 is TGTGCCAGCGGGAAGATGCCTAGCGGAACCTACGAGCAGTACTTC. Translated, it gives CASGKMPSGTYEQYF. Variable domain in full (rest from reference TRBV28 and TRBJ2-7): DVKVTQSSRYLVKRTGEKVFLECVQDMDHENMFWYRQDPGLGLRLIYFSYDVKMKEKGDIPEGYSVSREKKERFSLILESASTNQTSMYLCASGKMPSGTYEQYFGPGTRLTVT.

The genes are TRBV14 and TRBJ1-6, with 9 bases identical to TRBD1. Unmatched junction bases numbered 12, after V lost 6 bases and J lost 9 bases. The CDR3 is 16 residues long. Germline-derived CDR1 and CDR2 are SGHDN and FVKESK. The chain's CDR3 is CASRHGTGRRGSPLHF. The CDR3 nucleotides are TGTGCCAGCAGACATGGGACAGGGAGACGAGGTTCACCCCTCCACTTT.

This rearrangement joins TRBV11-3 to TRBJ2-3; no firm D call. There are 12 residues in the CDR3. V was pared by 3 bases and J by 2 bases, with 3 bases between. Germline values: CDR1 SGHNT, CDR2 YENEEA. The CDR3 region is CASSFTTDTQYF. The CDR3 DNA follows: TGTGCCAGCAGCTTTACCACAGATACGCAGTATTTT.

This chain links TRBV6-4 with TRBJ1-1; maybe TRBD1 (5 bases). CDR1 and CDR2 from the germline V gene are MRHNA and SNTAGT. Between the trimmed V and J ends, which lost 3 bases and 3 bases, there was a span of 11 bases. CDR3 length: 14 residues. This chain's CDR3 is CASSERDGDTEAFF. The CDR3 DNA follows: TGTGCCAGCAGTGAAAGGGACGGGGACACTGAAGCTTTCTTT.

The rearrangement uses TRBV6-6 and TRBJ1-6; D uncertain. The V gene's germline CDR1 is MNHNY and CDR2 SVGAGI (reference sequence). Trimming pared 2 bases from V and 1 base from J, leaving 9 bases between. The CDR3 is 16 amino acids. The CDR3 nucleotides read TGTGCCAGCAGTTACCGCCGGGTTTCCTATAATTCACCCCTCCACTTT. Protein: CASSYRRVSYNSPLHF.

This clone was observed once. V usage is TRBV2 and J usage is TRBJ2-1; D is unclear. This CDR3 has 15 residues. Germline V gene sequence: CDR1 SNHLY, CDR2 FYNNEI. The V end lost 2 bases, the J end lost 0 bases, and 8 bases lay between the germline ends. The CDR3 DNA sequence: TGTGCCAGCAGTGAAAGGGCAACCTCCTACAATGAGCAGTTCTTC. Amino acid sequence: CASSERATSYNEQFF.

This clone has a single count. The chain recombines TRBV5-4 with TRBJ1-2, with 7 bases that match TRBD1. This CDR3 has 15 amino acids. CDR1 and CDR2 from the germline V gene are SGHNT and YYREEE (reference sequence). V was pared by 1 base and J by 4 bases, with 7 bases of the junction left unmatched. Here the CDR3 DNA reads TGTGCCAGCAGCTTGCCCCGGGACAGCGGCTATGGCTACACCTTC. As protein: CASSLPRDSGYGYTF.

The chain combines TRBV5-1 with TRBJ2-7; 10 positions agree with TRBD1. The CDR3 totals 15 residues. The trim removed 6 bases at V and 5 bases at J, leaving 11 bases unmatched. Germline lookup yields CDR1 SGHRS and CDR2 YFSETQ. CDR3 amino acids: CASTLSGTGANEQYF. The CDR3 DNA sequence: TGCGCCAGCACCCTTTCCGGGACAGGGGCTAACGAGCAGTACTTC.

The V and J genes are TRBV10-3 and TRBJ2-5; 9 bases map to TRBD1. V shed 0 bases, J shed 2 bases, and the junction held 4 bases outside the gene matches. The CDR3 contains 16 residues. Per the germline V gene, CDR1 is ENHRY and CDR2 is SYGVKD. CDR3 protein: CAISESGTGWQETQYF. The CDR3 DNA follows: TGTGCCATCAGTGAGTCGGGGACAGGGTGGCAAGAGACCCAGTACTTC.

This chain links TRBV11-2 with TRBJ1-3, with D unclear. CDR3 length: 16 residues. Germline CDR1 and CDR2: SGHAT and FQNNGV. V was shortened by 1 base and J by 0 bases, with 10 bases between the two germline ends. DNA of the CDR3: TGTGCCAGCAGCTTAGTCTACGGGTACTCTGGAAACACCATATATTTT. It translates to CASSLVYGYSGNTIYF.

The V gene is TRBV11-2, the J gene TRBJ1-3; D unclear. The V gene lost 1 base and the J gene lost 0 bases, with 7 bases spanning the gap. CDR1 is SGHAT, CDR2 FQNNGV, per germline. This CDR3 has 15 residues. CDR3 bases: TGTGCCAGCAGCTTAGTCGGCTACTCTGGAAACACCATATATTTT. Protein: CASSLVGYSGNTIYF.

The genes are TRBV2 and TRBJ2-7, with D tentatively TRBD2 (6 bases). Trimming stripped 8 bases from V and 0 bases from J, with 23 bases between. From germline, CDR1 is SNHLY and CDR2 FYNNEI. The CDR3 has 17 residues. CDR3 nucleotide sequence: TGTGCCAGCTTAACCGGGGGACTCAGGTCCAGCTCCTACGAGCAGTACTTC. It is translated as CASLTGGLRSSSYEQYF.